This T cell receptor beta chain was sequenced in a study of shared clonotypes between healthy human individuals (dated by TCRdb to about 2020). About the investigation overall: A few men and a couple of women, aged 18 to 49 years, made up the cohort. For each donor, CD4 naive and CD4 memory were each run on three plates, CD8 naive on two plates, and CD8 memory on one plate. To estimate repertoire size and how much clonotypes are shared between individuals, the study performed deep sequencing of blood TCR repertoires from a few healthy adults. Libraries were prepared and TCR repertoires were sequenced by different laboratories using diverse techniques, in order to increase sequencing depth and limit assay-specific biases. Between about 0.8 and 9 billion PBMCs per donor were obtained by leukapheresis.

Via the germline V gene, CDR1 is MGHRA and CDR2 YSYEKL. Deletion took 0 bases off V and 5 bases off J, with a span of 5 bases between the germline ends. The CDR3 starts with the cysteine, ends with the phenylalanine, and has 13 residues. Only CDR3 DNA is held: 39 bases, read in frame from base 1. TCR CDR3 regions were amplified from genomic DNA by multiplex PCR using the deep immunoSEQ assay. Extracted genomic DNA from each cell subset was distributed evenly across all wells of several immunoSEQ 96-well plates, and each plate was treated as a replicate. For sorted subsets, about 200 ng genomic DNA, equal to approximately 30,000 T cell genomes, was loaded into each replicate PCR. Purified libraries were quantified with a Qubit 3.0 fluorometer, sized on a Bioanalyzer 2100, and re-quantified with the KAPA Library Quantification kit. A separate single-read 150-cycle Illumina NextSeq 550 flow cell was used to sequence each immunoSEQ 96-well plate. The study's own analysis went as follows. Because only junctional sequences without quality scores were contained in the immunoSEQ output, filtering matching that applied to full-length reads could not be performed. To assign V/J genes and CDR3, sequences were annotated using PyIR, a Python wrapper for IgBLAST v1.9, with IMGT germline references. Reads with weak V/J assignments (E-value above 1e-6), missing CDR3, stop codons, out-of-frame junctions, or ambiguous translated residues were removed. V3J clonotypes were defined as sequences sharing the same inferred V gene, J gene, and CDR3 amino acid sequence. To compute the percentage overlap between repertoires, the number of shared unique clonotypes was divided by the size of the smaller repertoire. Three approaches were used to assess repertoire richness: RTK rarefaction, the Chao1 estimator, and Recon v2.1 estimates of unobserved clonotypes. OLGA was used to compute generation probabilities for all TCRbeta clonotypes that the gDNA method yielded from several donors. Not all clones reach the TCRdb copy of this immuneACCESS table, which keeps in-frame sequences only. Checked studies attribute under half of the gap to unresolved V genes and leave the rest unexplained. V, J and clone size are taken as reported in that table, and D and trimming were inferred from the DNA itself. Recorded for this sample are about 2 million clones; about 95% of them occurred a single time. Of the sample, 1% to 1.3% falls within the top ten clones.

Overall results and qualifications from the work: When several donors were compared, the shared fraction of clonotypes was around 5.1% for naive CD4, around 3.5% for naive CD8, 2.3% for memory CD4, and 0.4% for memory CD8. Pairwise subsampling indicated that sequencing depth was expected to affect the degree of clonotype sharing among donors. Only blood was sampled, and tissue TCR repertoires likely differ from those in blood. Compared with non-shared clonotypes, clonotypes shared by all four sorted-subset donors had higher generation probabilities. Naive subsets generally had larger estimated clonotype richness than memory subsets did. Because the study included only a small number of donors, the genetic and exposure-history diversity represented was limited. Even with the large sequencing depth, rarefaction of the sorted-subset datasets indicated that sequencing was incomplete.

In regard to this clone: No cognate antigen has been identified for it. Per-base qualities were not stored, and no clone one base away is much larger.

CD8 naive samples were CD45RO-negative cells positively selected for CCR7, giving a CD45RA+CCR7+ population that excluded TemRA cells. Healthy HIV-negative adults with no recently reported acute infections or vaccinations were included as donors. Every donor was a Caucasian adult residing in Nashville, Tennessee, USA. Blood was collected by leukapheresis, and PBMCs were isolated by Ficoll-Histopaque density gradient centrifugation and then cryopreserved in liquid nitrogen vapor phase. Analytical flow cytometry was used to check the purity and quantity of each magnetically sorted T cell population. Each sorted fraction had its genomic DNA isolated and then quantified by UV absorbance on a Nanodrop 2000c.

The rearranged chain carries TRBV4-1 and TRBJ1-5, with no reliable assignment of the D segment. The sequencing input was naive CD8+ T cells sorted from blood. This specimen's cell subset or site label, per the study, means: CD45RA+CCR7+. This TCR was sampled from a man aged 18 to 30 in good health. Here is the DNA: TGCGCCAGCAGCCAAGATAATTATCAGCCCCAGCATTTT. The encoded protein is CASSQDNYQPQHF.